This T cell receptor (beta chain) came from a study of molecular identifiers for immune sequencing clone quantification. Across the whole study: Within a replicate experiment, RNA obtained from either roughly 18,000 or 92,000 naive CD8 cells was divided into five aliquots, and four of those aliquots were then sequenced.

Preparation of naive CD8 libraries involved roughly 18,000 to 1,100,000 sorted cells and 10%, 30% or 50% RNA. This clonotype was seen at least ten times. The authors built bulk TCR libraries by previously described methods with listed TCR primers. In TCRdb, the PCR reads were re-called with MiXCR into one record per CDR3 protein. Of approximately 500,000 distinct CDR3 sequences listed, 25% were seen once; the top ten hold over 0.6%. Trimming cost V 5 bases and J 8 bases, with 14 bases left between them. This CDR3 comprises 14 residues. Per germline, CDR1 SGHKS and CDR2 YYEKEE (reference sequence). The chain has TRBV5-5 and TRBJ1-6; D unresolved. This TCR derives from a human donor in good health. Some libraries in this study had Jurkat cell RNA spiked in. The sample taken for sequencing was naive CD8+ T cells from blood, with Jurkat cell RNA spiked in. Subset noted: FACS-sorted CD8+CD4-CCR7+CD45RA+ naive T cells. The CDR3 nucleotides read TGTGCCAGCAGATGGGTTATCCCCGATTCACCCCTCCACTTT. It encodes CASRWVIPDSPLHF.